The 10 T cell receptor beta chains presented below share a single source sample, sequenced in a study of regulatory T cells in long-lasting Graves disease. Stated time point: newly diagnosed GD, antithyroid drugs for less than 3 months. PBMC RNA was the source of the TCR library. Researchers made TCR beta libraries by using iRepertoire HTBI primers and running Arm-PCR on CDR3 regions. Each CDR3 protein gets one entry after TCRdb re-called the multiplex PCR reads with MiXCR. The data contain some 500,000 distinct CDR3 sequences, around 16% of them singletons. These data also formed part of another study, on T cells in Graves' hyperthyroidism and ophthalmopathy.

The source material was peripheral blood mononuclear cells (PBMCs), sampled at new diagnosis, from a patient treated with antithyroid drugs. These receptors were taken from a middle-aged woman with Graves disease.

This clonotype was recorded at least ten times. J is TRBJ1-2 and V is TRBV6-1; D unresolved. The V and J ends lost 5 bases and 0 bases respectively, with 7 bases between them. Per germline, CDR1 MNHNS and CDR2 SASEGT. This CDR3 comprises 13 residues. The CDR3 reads CASSPMPNYGYTF. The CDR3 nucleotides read TGTGCCAGCAGTCCCATGCCTAACTATGGCTACACCTTC.

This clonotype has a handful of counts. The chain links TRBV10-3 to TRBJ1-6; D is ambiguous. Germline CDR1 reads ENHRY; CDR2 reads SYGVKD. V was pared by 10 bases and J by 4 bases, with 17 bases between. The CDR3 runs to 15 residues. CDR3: CATLNQGLYNSPLHF. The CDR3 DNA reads TGTGCCACCCTGAACCAAGGTCTATATAATTCACCCCTCCACTTT.

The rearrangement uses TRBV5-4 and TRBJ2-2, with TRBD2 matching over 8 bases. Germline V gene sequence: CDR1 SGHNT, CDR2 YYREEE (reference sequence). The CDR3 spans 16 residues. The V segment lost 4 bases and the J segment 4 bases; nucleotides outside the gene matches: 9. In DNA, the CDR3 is TGTGCCAGCAGCCCAGAGGGACTAGGCGTCACCGGGGAGCTGTTTTTT. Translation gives CASSPEGLGVTGELFF.

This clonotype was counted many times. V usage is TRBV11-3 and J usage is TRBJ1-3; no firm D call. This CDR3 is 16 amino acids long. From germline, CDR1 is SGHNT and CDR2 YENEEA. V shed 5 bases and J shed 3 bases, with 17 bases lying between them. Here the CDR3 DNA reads TGTGCCAGCAGCCCTAGCTTTGGCGGGGTTGGAAACACCATATATTTT. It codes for CASSPSFGGVGNTIYF. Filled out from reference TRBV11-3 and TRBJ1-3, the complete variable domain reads EAGVVQSPRYKIIEKKQPVAFWCNPISGHNTLYWYLQNLGQGPELLIRYENEEAVDDSQLPKDRFSAERLKGVDSTLKIQPAELGDSAVYLCASSPSFGGVGNTIYFGEGSWLTVV.

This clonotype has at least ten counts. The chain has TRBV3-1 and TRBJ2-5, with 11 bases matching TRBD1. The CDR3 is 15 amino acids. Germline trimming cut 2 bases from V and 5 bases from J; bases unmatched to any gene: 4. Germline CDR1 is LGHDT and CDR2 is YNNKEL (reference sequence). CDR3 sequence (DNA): TGTGCCAGCAGCCAAACCGGGACAGGGGGGGAGACCCAGTACTTC. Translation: CASSQTGTGGETQYF.

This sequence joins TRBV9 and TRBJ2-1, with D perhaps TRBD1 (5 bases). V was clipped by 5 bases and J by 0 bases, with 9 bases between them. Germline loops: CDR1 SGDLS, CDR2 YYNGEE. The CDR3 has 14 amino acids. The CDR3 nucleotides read TGTGCCAGCAGTACGACAGCCTCCTACAATGAGCAGTTCTTC. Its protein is CASSTTASYNEQFF.

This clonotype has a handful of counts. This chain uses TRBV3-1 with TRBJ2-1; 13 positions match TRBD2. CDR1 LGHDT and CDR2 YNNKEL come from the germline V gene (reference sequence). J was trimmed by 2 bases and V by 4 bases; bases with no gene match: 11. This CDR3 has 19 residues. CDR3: CASSPRLAGGGPTYNEQFF. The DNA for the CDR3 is TGTGCCAGCAGCCCCAGACTAGCGGGGGGTGGACCCACCTACAATGAGCAGTTCTTC.

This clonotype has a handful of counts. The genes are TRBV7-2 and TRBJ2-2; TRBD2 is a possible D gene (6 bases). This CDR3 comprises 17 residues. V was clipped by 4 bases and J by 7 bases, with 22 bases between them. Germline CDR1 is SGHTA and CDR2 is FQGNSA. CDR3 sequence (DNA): TGTGCCAGCAGCTCCTGGTCGGAGCGGGTGGTGGGCGGGGAGCTGTTTTTT. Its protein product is CASSSWSERVVGGELFF.

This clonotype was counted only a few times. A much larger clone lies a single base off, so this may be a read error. The CDR3 DNA reads TGTGCCAGCAGCTTTACGAGGGGGGCTAAAGCTTTCTTT. Amino acids: CASSFTRGAKAFF. V and J are TRBV7-9 and TRBJ1-1; TRBD1 might be the D (6 bases). Trimming pared 3 bases from V and 9 bases from J, leaving 14 bases between. From germline, CDR1 is SEHNR and CDR2 FQNEAQ (reference sequence). CDR3 length: 13 residues.

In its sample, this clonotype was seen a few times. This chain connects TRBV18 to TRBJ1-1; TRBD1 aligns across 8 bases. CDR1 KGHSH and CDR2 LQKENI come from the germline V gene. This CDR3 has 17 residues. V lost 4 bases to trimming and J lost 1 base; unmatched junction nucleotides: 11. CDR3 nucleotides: TGTGCCAGCTCACGTAGCGGGTCAGGGGGCGCGAACACTGAAGCTTTCTTT. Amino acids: CASSRSGSGGANTEAFF.